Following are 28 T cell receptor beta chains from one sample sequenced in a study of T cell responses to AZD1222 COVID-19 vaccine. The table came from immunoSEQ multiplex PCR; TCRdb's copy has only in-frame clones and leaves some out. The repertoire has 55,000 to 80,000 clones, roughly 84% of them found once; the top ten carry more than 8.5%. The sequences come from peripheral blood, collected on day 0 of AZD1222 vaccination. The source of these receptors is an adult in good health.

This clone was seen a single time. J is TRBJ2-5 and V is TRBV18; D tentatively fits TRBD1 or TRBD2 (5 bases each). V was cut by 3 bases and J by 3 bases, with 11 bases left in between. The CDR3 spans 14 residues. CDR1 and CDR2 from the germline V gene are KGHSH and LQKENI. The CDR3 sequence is CASSPKGPKETQYF. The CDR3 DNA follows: TGTGCCAGCTCACCGAAGGGACCAAAAGAGACCCAGTACTTC.

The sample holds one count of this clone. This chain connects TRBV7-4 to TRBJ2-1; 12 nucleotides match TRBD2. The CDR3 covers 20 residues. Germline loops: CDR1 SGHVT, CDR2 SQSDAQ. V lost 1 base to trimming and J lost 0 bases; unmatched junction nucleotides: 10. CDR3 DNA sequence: TGTGCCAGCAGCTTAGGTTCCCTAGCGGGGGGGCTTAGCTCCTACAATGAGCAGTTCTTC. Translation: CASSLGSLAGGLSSYNEQFF.

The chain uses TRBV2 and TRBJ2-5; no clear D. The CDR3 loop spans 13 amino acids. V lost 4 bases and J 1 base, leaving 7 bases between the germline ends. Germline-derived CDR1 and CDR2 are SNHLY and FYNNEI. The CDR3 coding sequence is TGTGCCAGCAGTGGCGGCGGCCAAGAGACCCAGTACTTC. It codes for CASSGGGQETQYF.

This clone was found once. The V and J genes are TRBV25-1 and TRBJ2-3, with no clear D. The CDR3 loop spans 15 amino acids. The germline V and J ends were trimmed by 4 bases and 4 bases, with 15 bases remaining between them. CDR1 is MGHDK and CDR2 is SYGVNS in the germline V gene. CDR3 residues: CASSATLDDADTQYF. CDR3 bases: TGTGCCAGCAGTGCAACCCTAGACGATGCAGATACGCAGTATTTT.

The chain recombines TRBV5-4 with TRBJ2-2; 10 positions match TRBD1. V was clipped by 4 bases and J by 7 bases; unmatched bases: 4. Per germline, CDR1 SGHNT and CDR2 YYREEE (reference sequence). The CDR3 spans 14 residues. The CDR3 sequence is CASSKGQGFGELFF. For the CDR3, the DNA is TGTGCCAGCAGCAAGGGACAGGGGTTCGGGGAGCTGTTTTTT.

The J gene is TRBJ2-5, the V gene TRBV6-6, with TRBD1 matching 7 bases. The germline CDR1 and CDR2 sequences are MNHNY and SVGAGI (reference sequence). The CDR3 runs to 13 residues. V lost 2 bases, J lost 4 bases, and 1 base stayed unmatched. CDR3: CASSYGTVETQYF. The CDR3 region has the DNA TGTGCCAGCAGTTACGGGACAGTAGAGACCCAGTACTTC.

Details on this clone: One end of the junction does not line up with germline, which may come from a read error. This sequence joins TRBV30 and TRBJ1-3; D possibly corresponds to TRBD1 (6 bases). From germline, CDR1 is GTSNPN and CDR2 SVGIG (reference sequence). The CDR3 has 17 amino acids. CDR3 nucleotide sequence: TGTGCCTGGCGAGGGGGGACCGGACCGAACTCTGGAAAGACCATATATTTT. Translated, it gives CAWRGGTGPNSGKTIYF.

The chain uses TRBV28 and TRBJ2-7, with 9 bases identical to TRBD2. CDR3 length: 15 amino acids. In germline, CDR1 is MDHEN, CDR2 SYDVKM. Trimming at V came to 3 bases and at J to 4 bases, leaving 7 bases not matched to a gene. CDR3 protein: CASSLRGGALYEQYF. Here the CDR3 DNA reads TGTGCCAGCAGTTTGCGCGGGGGGGCTCTATACGAGCAGTACTTC.

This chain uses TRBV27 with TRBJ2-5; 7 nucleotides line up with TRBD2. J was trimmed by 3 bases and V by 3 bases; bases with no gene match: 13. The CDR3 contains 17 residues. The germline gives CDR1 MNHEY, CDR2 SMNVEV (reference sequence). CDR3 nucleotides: TGTGCCAGCAGTTTGGGTTGGGCATCCGCGGGAGAAGAGACCCAGTACTTC. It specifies CASSLGWASAGEETQYF.

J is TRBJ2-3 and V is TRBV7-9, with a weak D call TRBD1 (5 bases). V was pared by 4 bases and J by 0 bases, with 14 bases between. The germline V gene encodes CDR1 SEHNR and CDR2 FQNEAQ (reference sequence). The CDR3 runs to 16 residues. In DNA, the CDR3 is TGTGCCAGCAGCTGGGGCGCGGTTAGGAGCACAGATACGCAGTATTTT. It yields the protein CASSWGAVRSTDTQYF.

Here the CDR3 DNA reads TGTGCCAGCACCATTTTGGGTGGCTACACCTTC. Translation: CASTILGGYTF. This chain uses TRBV28 with TRBJ1-2; D gene ambiguous. With 7 bases removed from V and 7 bases from J, the gap between germline ends came to 10 bases. Per the germline V gene, CDR1 is MDHEN and CDR2 is SYDVKM. The CDR3 contains 11 residues.

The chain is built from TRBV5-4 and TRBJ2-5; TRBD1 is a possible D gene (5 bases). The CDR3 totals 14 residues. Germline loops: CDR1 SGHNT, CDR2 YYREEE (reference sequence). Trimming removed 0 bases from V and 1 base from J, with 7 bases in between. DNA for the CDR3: TGTGCCAGCAGCTTGGCAGGGATCCAAGAGACCCAGTACTTC. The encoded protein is CASSLAGIQETQYF.

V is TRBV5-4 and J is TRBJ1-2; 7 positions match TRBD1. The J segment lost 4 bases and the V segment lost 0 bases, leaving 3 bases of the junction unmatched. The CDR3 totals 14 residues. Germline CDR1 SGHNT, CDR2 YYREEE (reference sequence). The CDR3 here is CASSLVGTAYGYTF. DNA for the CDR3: TGTGCCAGCAGCTTGGTCGGGACAGCCTATGGCTACACCTTC.

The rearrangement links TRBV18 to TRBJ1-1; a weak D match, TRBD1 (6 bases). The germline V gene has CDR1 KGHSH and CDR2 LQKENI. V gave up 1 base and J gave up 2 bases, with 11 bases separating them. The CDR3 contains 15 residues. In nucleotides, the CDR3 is TGTGCCAGCTCACCACTGGGAGGGGGTAACACTGAAGCTTTCTTT. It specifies CASSPLGGGNTEAFF.

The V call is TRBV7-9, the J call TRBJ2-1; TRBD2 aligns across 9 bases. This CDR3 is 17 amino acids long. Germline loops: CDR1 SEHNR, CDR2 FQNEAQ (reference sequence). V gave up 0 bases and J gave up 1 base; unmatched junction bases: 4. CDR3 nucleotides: TGTGCCAGCAGCTTAGCAGTAGCGGGGGCTTCCTACAATGAGCAGTTCTTC. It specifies CASSLAVAGASYNEQFF.

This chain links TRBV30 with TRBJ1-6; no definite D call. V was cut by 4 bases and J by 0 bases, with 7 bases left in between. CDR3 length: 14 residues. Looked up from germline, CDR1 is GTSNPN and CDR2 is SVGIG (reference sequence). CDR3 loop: CAWISSSYNSPLHF. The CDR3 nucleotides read TGTGCCTGGATATCGAGCTCCTATAATTCACCCCTCCACTTT. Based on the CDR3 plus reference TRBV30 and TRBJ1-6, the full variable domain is SQTIHQWPATLVQPVGSPLSLECTVEGTSNPNLYWYRQAAGRGLQLLFYSVGIGQISSEVPQNLSASRPQDRQFILSSKKLLLSDSGFYLCAWISSSYNSPLHFGNGTRLTVT.

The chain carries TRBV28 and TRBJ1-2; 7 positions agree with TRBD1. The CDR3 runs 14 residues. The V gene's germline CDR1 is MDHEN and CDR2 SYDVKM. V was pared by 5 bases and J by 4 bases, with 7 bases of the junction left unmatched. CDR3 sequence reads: CASSRQGGSYGYTF. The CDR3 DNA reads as TGTGCCAGCAGTCGACAGGGAGGCAGCTATGGCTACACCTTC.

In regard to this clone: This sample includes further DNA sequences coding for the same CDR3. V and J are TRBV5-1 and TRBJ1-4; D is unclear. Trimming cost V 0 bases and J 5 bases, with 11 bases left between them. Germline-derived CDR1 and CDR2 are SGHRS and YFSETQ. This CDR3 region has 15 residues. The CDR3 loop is CASSLAVGGNEKLFF. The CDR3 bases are TGCGCCAGCAGCTTGGCCGTAGGAGGGAATGAAAAACTGTTTTTT.

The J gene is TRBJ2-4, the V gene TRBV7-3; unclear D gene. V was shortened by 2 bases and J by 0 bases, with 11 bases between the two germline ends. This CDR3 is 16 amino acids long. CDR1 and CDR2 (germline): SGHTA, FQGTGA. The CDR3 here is CASSLVAELAKNIQYF. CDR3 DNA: TGTGCCAGCAGCTTAGTTGCAGAACTAGCCAAAAACATTCAGTACTTC.

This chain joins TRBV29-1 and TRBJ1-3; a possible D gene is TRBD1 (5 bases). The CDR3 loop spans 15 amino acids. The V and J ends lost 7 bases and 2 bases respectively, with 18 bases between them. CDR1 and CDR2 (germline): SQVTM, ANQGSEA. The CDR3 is CSATGAQLAGNTIYF. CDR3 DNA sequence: TGCAGCGCTACCGGGGCTCAACTTGCTGGAAACACCATATATTTT.

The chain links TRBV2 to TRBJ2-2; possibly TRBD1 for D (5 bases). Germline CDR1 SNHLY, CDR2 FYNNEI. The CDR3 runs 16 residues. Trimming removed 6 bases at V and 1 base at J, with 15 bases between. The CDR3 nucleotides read TGTGCCAGCAGGGCTACAGGAGCGAAGAACACCGGGGAGCTGTTTTTT. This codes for CASRATGAKNTGELFF.

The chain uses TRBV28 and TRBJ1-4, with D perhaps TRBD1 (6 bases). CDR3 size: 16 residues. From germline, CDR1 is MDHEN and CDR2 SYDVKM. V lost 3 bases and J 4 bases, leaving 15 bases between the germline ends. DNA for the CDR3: TGTGCCAGCAGTTTTCCGCCGGGACACAATAATGAAAAACTGTTTTTT. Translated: CASSFPPGHNNEKLFF.

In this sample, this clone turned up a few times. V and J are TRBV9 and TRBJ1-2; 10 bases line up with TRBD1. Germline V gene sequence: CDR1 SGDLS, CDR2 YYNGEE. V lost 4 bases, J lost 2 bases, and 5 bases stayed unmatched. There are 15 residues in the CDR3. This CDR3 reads CASSLQGQGNYGYTF. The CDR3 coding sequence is TGTGCCAGCAGCCTTCAGGGACAGGGGAACTATGGCTACACCTTC.

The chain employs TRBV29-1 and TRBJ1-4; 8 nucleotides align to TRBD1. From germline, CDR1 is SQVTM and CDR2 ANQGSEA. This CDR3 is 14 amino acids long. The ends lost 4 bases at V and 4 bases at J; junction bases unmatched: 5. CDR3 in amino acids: CSVVEGQVNEKLFF. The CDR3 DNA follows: TGCAGCGTTGTTGAGGGACAGGTTAATGAAAAACTGTTTTTT.

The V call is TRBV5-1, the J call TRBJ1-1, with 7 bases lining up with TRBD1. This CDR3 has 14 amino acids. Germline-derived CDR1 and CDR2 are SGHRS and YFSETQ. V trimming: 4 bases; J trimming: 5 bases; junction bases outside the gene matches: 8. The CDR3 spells CASSQQGLVTEAFF. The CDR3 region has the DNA TGCGCCAGCAGCCAACAGGGGCTGGTTACTGAAGCTTTCTTT.

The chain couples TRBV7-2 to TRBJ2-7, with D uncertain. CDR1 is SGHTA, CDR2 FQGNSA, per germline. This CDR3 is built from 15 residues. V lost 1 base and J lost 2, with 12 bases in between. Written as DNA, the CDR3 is TGTGCCAGCAGCTTAGAGAGACTTTCTACCTACGAGCAGTACTTC. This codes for CASSLERLSTYEQYF.

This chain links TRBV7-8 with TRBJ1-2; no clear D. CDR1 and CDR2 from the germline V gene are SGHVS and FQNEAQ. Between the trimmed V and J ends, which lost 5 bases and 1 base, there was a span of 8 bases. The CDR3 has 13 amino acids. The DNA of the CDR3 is TGTGCCAGCAGCGATGGGTATAACTATGGCTACACCTTC. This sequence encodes CASSDGYNYGYTF.

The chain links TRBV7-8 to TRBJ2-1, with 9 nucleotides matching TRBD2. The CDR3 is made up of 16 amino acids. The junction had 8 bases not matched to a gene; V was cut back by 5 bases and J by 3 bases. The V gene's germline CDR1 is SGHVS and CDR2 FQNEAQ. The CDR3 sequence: CASSHFWRGGYNEQFF. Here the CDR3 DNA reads TGTGCCAGCAGCCACTTCTGGCGGGGGGGCTACAATGAGCAGTTCTTC.